This T cell receptor beta chain comes out of a study of blood T cell repertoires in COVID-19. The wider study: Samples of COVID-19 (acute and convalescent) were obtained from the United States, Italy and Spain.

Measured with immunoSEQ multiplex PCR; TCRdb has only the in-frame clones, and not every one. The table includes about 300,000 clones, roughly 89% detected once. Germline V gene data show CDR1 as SGHKS and CDR2 as YYEKEE (reference sequence). The CDR3 contains 14 residues. The V segment lost 0 bases and the J segment 4 bases; nucleotides outside the gene matches: 2. Study members were between roughly 18 and 100 years old and lived in over 20 US regions. J is TRBJ2-5 and V is TRBV5-5; 8 bases match TRBD2. The sample taken for sequencing was PBMCs or T cells enriched from blood (not recorded which). This receptor was obtained from a woman aged 45-60 years who had been exposed to COVID-19. In DNA form, the CDR3 reads TGTGCCAGCAGCTTGGCGGGGGGGCGAGAGACCCAGTACTTC. Encoded protein: CASSLAGGRETQYF.